Listed here are 13 T cell receptor beta chains from one sample, sequenced in a study of cytomegalovirus exposure and HLA in healthy donors (dated 2017 in TCRdb). The method was the immunoSEQ multiplex PCR assay. For the multiplex PCR, a mixture combining 60 forward primers for TCR Vbeta segments and 13 reverse primers for TCR Jbeta segments was used. This immuneACCESS table, as held by TCRdb, lists in-frame sequences with V and J called but not all clones. Of the missing ones, under half trace to an unresolved V gene in checked studies; the others have no known cause. The sample contains about 88,000 clones, roughly 69% of them found a single time. The ten largest clonotypes hold 2.7% of the sample. The specimen sequenced was PBMCs. These receptors all come from a man between 45 and 60 years old in good health and CMV-seronegative.

The chain carries TRBV19 and TRBJ1-1, with TRBD1 as a possible D gene (5 bases). CDR3 length equals 13 residues. CDR1 LNHDA and CDR2 SQIVND come from the germline V gene (reference sequence). The ends were cut back, 9 bases at V and 4 bases at J, with 15 bases in the middle. This CDR3 is CASTNRGGTEAFF. The DNA for the CDR3 is TGTGCCAGCACCAATCGGGGGGGCACTGAAGCTTTCTTT. The entire variable domain, with the rest obtained from reference TRBV19 and TRBJ1-1, is as follows: DGGITQSPKYLFRKEGQNVTLSCEQNLNHDAMYWYRQDPGQGLRLIYYSQIVNDFQKGDIAEGYSVSREKKESFPLTVTSAQKNPTAFYLCASTNRGGTEAFFGQGTRLTVV.

This sequence joins TRBV15 and TRBJ1-2; 7 nucleotides align to TRBD1. With 3 bases clipped from V and 7 bases from J, the junction kept 8 bases outside the gene matches. The CDR3 runs to 14 residues. From germline, CDR1 is LNHNV and CDR2 YYDKDF (reference sequence). The CDR3 nucleotides are TGTGCCACCAGCAGCCTAGACAGGGCGGCTGGCTACACCTTC. Protein product: CATSSLDRAAGYTF.

The chain has TRBV5-1 and TRBJ2-5, with 9 bases aligning to TRBD1. Germline V gene lookup returns CDR1 SGHRS and CDR2 YFSETQ. The CDR3 has 16 residues. V gave up 3 bases and J gave up 4 bases; unmatched junction bases: 10. CDR3 sequence (DNA): TGCGCCAGCAGCTCGGACAGGGGCTTAGTTGGAGAGACCCAGTACTTC. Translating it yields CASSSDRGLVGETQYF.

V is TRBV18 and J is TRBJ1-2, with D unresolved. The CDR3 length is 14 residues. The germline V and J ends were trimmed by 2 bases and 3 bases, with 10 bases remaining between them. Germline CDR1 KGHSH, CDR2 LQKENI. Written as DNA, the CDR3 is TGTGCCAGCTCACCAAACAGTGGATACTATGGCTACACCTTC. Translated, it gives CASSPNSGYYGYTF.

The V and J genes are TRBV19 and TRBJ1-4; D gene unclear. Germline CDR1 reads LNHDA; CDR2 reads SQIVND (reference sequence). The CDR3 totals 14 residues. V dropped 3 bases and J dropped 3 bases, with 8 bases sitting between them. As DNA, the CDR3 is TGTGCCAGTAGTATTCGGTTTGCTAATGAAAAACTGTTTTTT. Translated, it gives CASSIRFANEKLFF. The whole variable domain, remainder taken from reference TRBV19 and TRBJ1-4, is DGGITQSPKYLFRKEGQNVTLSCEQNLNHDAMYWYRQDPGQGLRLIYYSQIVNDFQKGDIAEGYSVSREKKESFPLTVTSAQKNPTAFYLCASSIRFANEKLFFGSGTQLSVL.

The chain's CDR3 is CASSPGSKETQYF. For the CDR3, the DNA is TGCGCCAGCAGCCCCGGGTCCAAAGAGACCCAGTACTTC. The chain couples TRBV5-1 to TRBJ2-5; D unresolved. The CDR3 has 13 amino acids. The V end lost 4 bases, the J end lost 3 bases, and 10 bases lay between the germline ends. Germline-derived CDR1 and CDR2 are SGHRS and YFSETQ. The full variable domain, in which reference TRBV5-1 and TRBJ2-5 provide the parts outside the CDR3, is KAGVTQTPRYLIKTRGQQVTLSCSPISGHRSVSWYQQTPGQGLQFLFEYFSETQRNKGNFPGRFSGRQFSNSRSEMNVSTLELGDSALYLCASSPGSKETQYFGPGTRLLVL.

This clone was counted only a few times. The genes are TRBV11-1 and TRBJ1-1; no definite D call. This CDR3 has 14 residues. The V and J ends lost 1 base and 5 bases respectively, with 11 bases between them. CDR1 SGHAT and CDR2 FQDESV come from the germline V gene (reference sequence). The CDR3 DNA follows: TGTGCCAGCAGCTTAGGACGGGGTAGTACTGAAGCTTTCTTT. It is translated as CASSLGRGSTEAFF.

This chain uses TRBV7-8 with TRBJ1-1, with D perhaps TRBD1 (5 bases). V lost 2 bases and J 2 bases, leaving 12 bases between the germline ends. CDR3 length equals 15 residues. Germline V CDR1 and CDR2: SGHVS, FQNEAQ. CDR3 loop: CASSLNYRPNTEAFF. The CDR3 DNA sequence: TGTGCCAGCAGCTTAAACTACAGGCCAAACACTGAAGCTTTCTTT. Full variable domain (rest looked up from reference TRBV7-8 and TRBJ1-1): GAGVSQSPRYKVAKRGQDVALRCDPISGHVSLFWYQQALGQGPEFLTYFQNEAQLDKSGLPSDRFFAERPEGSVSTLKIQRTQQEDSAVYLCASSLNYRPNTEAFFGQGTRLTVV.

This clone was picked up a small number of times. This chain uses TRBV7-9 with TRBJ1-2; D is uncertain. This CDR3 is built from 12 residues. In germline, CDR1 is SEHNR, CDR2 FQNEAQ (reference sequence). Trimming took 5 bases from V and 7 from J, leaving 11 bases between them. CDR3 protein: CASSTLSGGYTF. The CDR3 region has the DNA TGTGCCAGCAGCACCCTTTCGGGTGGCTACACCTTC. The entire variable domain, with the rest obtained from reference TRBV7-9 and TRBJ1-2, is as follows: DTGVSQNPRHKITKRGQNVTFRCDPISEHNRLYWYRQTLGQGPEFLTYFQNEAQLEKSRLLSDRFSAERPKGSFSTLEIQRTEQGDSAMYLCASSTLSGGYTFGSGTRLTVV.

V and J are TRBV19 and TRBJ1-4, with D possibly TRBD1 on 5 matching bases. The CDR3 sequence is 15 residues long. Germline V gives CDR1 LNHDA, CDR2 SQIVND (reference sequence). Trimming took off 4 bases at V and 2 bases at J, with 11 bases between the two ends. In nucleotides, the CDR3 is TGTGCCAGTAGTACACCAGGGAGGACTAATGAAAAACTGTTTTTT. This gives the protein CASSTPGRTNEKLFF.

The rearrangement uses TRBV5-6 and TRBJ2-5; TRBD2 is a possible D gene (6 bases). In germline, CDR1 is SGHDT, CDR2 YYEEEE. The V gene lost 4 bases and the J gene lost 4 bases, with 17 bases spanning the gap. This CDR3 has 15 amino acids. Written as DNA, the CDR3 is TGTGCCAGCAGCACTAGCAGGGATGGGGGAGAGACCCAGTACTTC. This encodes CASSTSRDGGETQYF.

The rearrangement joins TRBV5-1 to TRBJ2-7; TRBD1 might be the D (5 bases). Per the germline V gene, CDR1 is SGHRS and CDR2 is YFSETQ. V was cut by 0 bases and J by 2 bases, with 12 bases left in between. The CDR3 length is 15 residues. The CDR3 nucleotides are TGCGCCAGCAGCTTGGCTCCGCAGGGTCCCTACGAGCAGTACTTC. This encodes CASSLAPQGPYEQYF.

The rearrangement uses TRBV5-1 and TRBJ2-7; tentatively, D is TRBD1 (6 bases). V lost 2 bases and J 3 bases, leaving 12 bases between the germline ends. Germline V CDR1 and CDR2: SGHRS, YFSETQ. CDR3 size: 14 residues. CDR3 DNA: TGCGCCAGCAGCTTTACAGGGAACGGCTACGAGCAGTACTTC. Amino acids: CASSFTGNGYEQYF.